These 26 T cell receptor beta chains share one sample of origin, sequenced in a study of cytomegalovirus exposure and HLA in healthy donors. Both 60 Vbeta primers and 13 Jbeta primers went into the PCR. The protocol was immunoSEQ multiplex PCR, while the TCRdb copy is restricted to in-frame clones and leaves out a portion. The repertoire holds roughly 110,000 clones, approximately 82% seen once, with roughly 2.5% in the top ten. The sequenced sample was PBMCs. Receptors originate from a man aged 35-49 years in good health and CMV-seronegative.

This clone came up a few times. The chain has TRBV19 and TRBJ2-6, with 10 bases identical to TRBD1. Germline V gives CDR1 LNHDA, CDR2 SQIVND (reference sequence). J gave up 2 bases and V 5 bases, and 3 bases lay outside the gene matches. The CDR3 sequence is 16 residues long. Written as DNA, the CDR3 is TGTGCCAGTAGTCCGGGACAGGGGACTGGGGCCAACGTCCTGACTTTC. This translates into CASSPGQGTGANVLTF.

This rearrangement joins TRBV10-1 to TRBJ2-1; D is unresolved. V lost 4 bases to trimming and J lost 12 bases, with 16 bases between them. The CDR3 runs 13 residues. Germline loops: CDR1 WNHNN, CDR2 SYGVQD (reference sequence). CDR3 loop: CASSADPSVGQFF. The CDR3 DNA reads TGCGCCAGCAGTGCCGATCCTAGTGTGGGGCAGTTCTTC.

The rearrangement uses TRBV27 and TRBJ2-7; TRBD2 agrees at 10 bases. CDR3 length equals 13 residues. Looked up from germline, CDR1 is MNHEY and CDR2 is SMNVEV (reference sequence). Trimming took 6 bases from V and 6 from J; bases not matched to a gene: 5. The CDR3 is CASRRAGGFEQYF. Written as DNA, the CDR3 is TGTGCCAGCAGGCGAGCGGGGGGGTTCGAGCAGTACTTC.

Here the CDR3 DNA reads TGCGCCAGCAGCGCTAGCGGGGGGGGAAGGAATGAGCAGTTCTTC. Amino acid sequence: CASSASGGGRNEQFF. The genes are TRBV5-1 and TRBJ2-1; 12 bases map to TRBD2. Germline V gene lookup returns CDR1 SGHRS and CDR2 YFSETQ. The J segment lost 7 bases and the V segment lost 4 bases, leaving 6 bases of the junction unmatched. The CDR3 totals 15 residues. Full variable domain (remainder filled in from reference TRBV5-1 and TRBJ2-1): KAGVTQTPRYLIKTRGQQVTLSCSPISGHRSVSWYQQTPGQGLQFLFEYFSETQRNKGNFPGRFSGRQFSNSRSEMNVSTLELGDSALYLCASSASGGGRNEQFFGPGTRLTVL.

This clone has only a few counts. This sequence joins TRBV6-5 and TRBJ1-6; TRBD1 agrees at 7 bases. The V segment lost 5 bases and the J segment 6 bases; nucleotides outside the gene matches: 7. Germline loops: CDR1 MNHEY, CDR2 SVGAGI. The CDR3 runs 15 residues. Here the CDR3 reads CASSLQGFPNSPLHF. As DNA, the CDR3 is TGTGCCAGCAGTCTACAGGGGTTCCCTAATTCACCCCTCCACTTT.

V gene TRBV25-1 combines with J gene TRBJ2-5; D uncertain. The germline gives CDR1 MGHDK, CDR2 SYGVNS. The CDR3 is 13 residues long. V was cut by 1 base and J by 4 bases, with 7 bases left in between. The CDR3 reads CASSEFARETQYF. Here the CDR3 DNA reads TGTGCCAGCAGTGAATTTGCCAGAGAGACCCAGTACTTC.

The chain joins TRBV6-4 to TRBJ2-6; possible D gene TRBD2, 6 bases. Trimming pared 6 bases from V and 0 bases from J, leaving 15 bases between. The CDR3 extends over 17 amino acids. Germline CDR1 reads MRHNA; CDR2 reads SNTAGT. Written as DNA, the CDR3 is TGTGCCAGCAGCGTTGCTGGGGGAGGCTCTGGGGCCAACGTCCTGACTTTC. As protein: CASSVAGGGSGANVLTF.

This sequence joins TRBV27 and TRBJ1-2, with D unresolved. Germline V CDR1 and CDR2: MNHEY, SMNVEV (reference sequence). There are 12 residues in the CDR3. The V end was cut by 6 bases, the J end by 1 base, with 6 bases between. The CDR3 sequence is CASRAVNYGYTF. The CDR3 nucleotides are TGTGCCAGCAGGGCGGTTAACTATGGCTACACCTTC.

J is TRBJ2-1 and V is TRBV4-2; 9 nucleotides line up with TRBD2. This CDR3 contains 16 residues. CDR1 is LGHNA and CDR2 is YNFKEQ in the germline V gene. V shed 1 base, J shed 8 bases, and the junction held 9 bases outside the gene matches. The DNA of the CDR3 is TGTGCCAGCAGCCAAGCAACTGGCGGGGGGGCGGATGAGCAGTTCTTC. As protein: CASSQATGGGADEQFF.

This chain joins TRBV5-1 and TRBJ2-1, with D unresolved. Germline CDR1 reads SGHRS; CDR2 reads YFSETQ. Deletions cut 2 bases from V and 9 bases from J, with 6 bases between. CDR3 length equals 11 residues. The CDR3 loop reads CASSFDSEQFF. As DNA, the CDR3 is TGCGCCAGCAGCTTTGACTCTGAGCAGTTCTTC.

A word on this clone: Other nucleotide sequences from this sample produce the same CDR3. The CDR3 bases are TGTGCCAGCAGTTTAACAGGGGGACAGCCCCAGCATTTT. Residues: CASSLTGGQPQHF. The chain joins TRBV27 to TRBJ1-5, with 8 bases lining up with TRBD1. Losses at the gene ends were 2 bases for V and 7 bases for J; bases not matched to a gene: 1. The V gene's germline CDR1 is MNHEY and CDR2 SMNVEV (reference sequence). This CDR3 has 13 amino acids.

The chain recombines TRBV6-4 with TRBJ1-5; maybe TRBD1 (6 bases). Germline V gene data show CDR1 as MRHNA and CDR2 as SNTAGT. V was trimmed by 2 bases and J by 6 bases, leaving 26 bases between them. The CDR3 contains 19 residues. CDR3 DNA: TGTGCCAGCAGTGACCCCCCGAGGGGGGGGCAGGGAAGGTCTCAGCCCCAGCATTTT. Residues: CASSDPPRGGQGRSQPQHF.

The CDR3 DNA reads as TGCAGTGCTAGCAGGGATGAAAAACTGTTTTTT. This encodes CSASRDEKLFF. This chain joins TRBV20-1 and TRBJ1-4; TRBD1 might be the D (5 bases). In germline, CDR1 is DFQATT, CDR2 SNEGSKA (reference sequence). The CDR3 is 11 residues long. Trimming took off 3 bases at V and 6 bases at J, with 5 bases between the two ends.

The rearrangement uses TRBV19 and TRBJ1-6, with 7 bases that match TRBD1. Germline lookup yields CDR1 LNHDA and CDR2 SQIVND (reference sequence). V was clipped by 4 bases and J by 2 bases; unmatched bases: 5. The CDR3 sequence is 16 residues long. The CDR3 nucleotides are TGTGCCAGTAGTACAGTTGGGACAGCCTATAATTCACCCCTCCACTTT. This sequence encodes CASSTVGTAYNSPLHF. The whole variable domain, filled in from reference TRBV19 and TRBJ1-6, reads DGGITQSPKYLFRKEGQNVTLSCEQNLNHDAMYWYRQDPGQGLRLIYYSQIVNDFQKGDIAEGYSVSREKKESFPLTVTSAQKNPTAFYLCASSTVGTAYNSPLHFGNGTRLTVT.

The chain uses TRBV7-9 and TRBJ2-3, with 10 bases identical to TRBD2. There are 17 residues in the CDR3. Germline V gene lookup returns CDR1 SEHNR and CDR2 FQNEAQ (reference sequence). The trim removed 4 bases at V and 1 base at J, leaving 8 bases unmatched. This chain's CDR3 is CASSSLKGTSGTDTQYF. The CDR3 DNA follows: TGTGCCAGCAGCTCTCTCAAGGGGACTAGCGGCACAGATACGCAGTATTTT.

The V call is TRBV7-6, the J call TRBJ2-5; 8 bases agree with TRBD2. The CDR3 contains 14 residues. Looked up from germline, CDR1 is SGHVS and CDR2 is FNYEAQ. The trim removed 5 bases at V and 5 bases at J, leaving 7 bases unmatched. The CDR3 loop reads CASSQGTSQETQYF. The CDR3 nucleotides are TGTGCCAGCAGCCAGGGGACTAGTCAGGAGACCCAGTACTTC.

This clone was seen just once. The sample has other DNA sequences that encode this CDR3 too. The chain recombines TRBV9 with TRBJ2-1; 8 bases agree with TRBD2. The CDR3 contains 15 residues. Per germline, CDR1 SGDLS and CDR2 YYNGEE. Trimming removed 2 bases from V and 6 bases from J; junction bases left unmatched: 7. Here the CDR3 DNA reads TGTGCCAGCAGCGTGGTGTCGGGGGGGTTCAATGAGCAGTTCTTC. Its translation: CASSVVSGGFNEQFF.

The chain has TRBV19 and TRBJ2-1; 11 bases fit TRBD2. Germline loops: CDR1 LNHDA, CDR2 SQIVND (reference sequence). Germline trimming cut 4 bases from V and 2 bases from J; bases unmatched to any gene: 1. CDR3 length: 15 amino acids. This chain's CDR3 is CASSKTSGAYNEQFF. Written as DNA, the CDR3 is TGTGCCAGTAGTAAGACTAGCGGGGCCTACAATGAGCAGTTCTTC.

J is TRBJ1-1 and V is TRBV9; D not resolved. Trimming removed 0 bases from V and 1 base from J, with 4 bases in between. The CDR3 spans 13 residues. The V gene's germline CDR1 is SGDLS and CDR2 YYNGEE. This chain's CDR3 is CASSVVRNTEAFF. As DNA, the CDR3 is TGTGCCAGCAGCGTAGTCAGGAACACTGAAGCTTTCTTT.

The chain employs TRBV6-1 and TRBJ1-1; D is possibly TRBD1 (5 bases). V dropped 0 bases and J dropped 10 bases, with 18 bases sitting between them. The V gene's germline CDR1 is MNHNS and CDR2 SASEGT. This CDR3 comprises 15 residues. The CDR3 loop reads CASSEALSGGWVAFF. The CDR3 nucleotides read TGTGCCAGCAGTGAAGCTCTAAGCGGGGGGTGGGTAGCTTTCTTT.

V is TRBV11-2 and J is TRBJ2-7, with D tentatively TRBD2 (7 bases). This CDR3 comprises 15 residues. Germline CDR1 is SGHAT and CDR2 is FQNNGV. Deletions cut 1 base from V and 5 bases from J, with 15 bases between. The CDR3 protein is CASSLGVGGADEQYF. DNA for the CDR3: TGTGCCAGCAGCTTAGGGGTTGGGGGGGCCGACGAGCAGTACTTC.

This chain joins TRBV27 and TRBJ2-2; 10 positions agree with TRBD1. The CDR3 has 13 residues. The germline V gene encodes CDR1 MNHEY and CDR2 SMNVEV (reference sequence). After removal of 6 bases from V and 10 bases from J, the junction contained 5 bases not matched to a gene. The CDR3 sequence is CASSPGQGSELFF. The CDR3 region has the DNA TGTGCCAGCAGCCCGGGACAGGGGTCGGAGCTGTTTTTT.

This clone has only a few counts. J is TRBJ1-1 and V is TRBV9; possible D gene TRBD1, 5 bases. Per the germline V gene, CDR1 is SGDLS and CDR2 is YYNGEE. V was shortened by 4 bases and J by 1 base, with 17 bases between the two germline ends. The CDR3 loop spans 16 amino acids. The CDR3: CASSLIPEGTNTEAFF. CDR3 in DNA: TGTGCCAGCAGCCTTATCCCGGAGGGGACGAACACTGAAGCTTTCTTT.

A single count supports this clone. The rearrangement joins TRBV15 to TRBJ2-5; 10 bases map to TRBD1. Germline trimming cut 2 bases from V and 5 bases from J; bases unmatched to any gene: 11. There are 17 residues in the CDR3. Per the germline V gene, CDR1 is LNHNV and CDR2 is YYDKDF (reference sequence). The CDR3 reads CATSRTYGTGAGETQYF. As DNA, the CDR3 is TGTGCCACCAGCAGAACCTATGGGACAGGGGCCGGGGAGACCCAGTACTTC. Full variable domain (missing parts from reference TRBV15 and TRBJ2-5): DAMVIQNPRYQVTQFGKPVTLSCSQTLNHNVMYWYQQKSSQAPKLLFHYYDKDFNNEADTPDNFQSRRPNTSFCFLDIRSPGLGDTAMYLCATSRTYGTGAGETQYFGPGTRLLVL.

The J gene is TRBJ1-6, the V gene TRBV19; D uncertain. The CDR3 runs to 15 residues. Trimming left V 1 base short and J 9 bases short, with 13 bases between. Germline assignment: CDR1 LNHDA and CDR2 SQIVND (reference sequence). This CDR3 is CASSIVAGLGSPLHF. The CDR3 DNA reads TGTGCCAGTAGTATAGTTGCGGGCCTTGGTTCACCCCTCCACTTT.

J is TRBJ1-2 and V is TRBV9; 7 positions agree with TRBD1. Germline lookup yields CDR1 SGDLS and CDR2 YYNGEE. This CDR3 region has 15 residues. V was pared by 0 bases and J by 2 bases, with 4 bases of the junction left unmatched. CDR3 nucleotides: TGTGCCAGCAGCGTAGGGGACAGTAGAAACTATGGCTACACCTTC. Its translation is CASSVGDSRNYGYTF.